A selection of T cell receptor beta chains follows, all from one sample in a study of technical replicates of blood from several donors. Measured with immunoSEQ multiplex PCR; TCRdb has only the in-frame clones, and not every one. The sample holds around 80,000 clones, 89% seen once. The sample comprised T cells isolated from PBMCs. The receptors shown here come from a human donor in good health. The CDR3 runs from the conserved cysteine through the conserved F or W. A D gene is named only where the DNA matches it firmly. Rows may omit the clone size; those that give it use once, few, many or a size class.

-,TRBD1,TRBJ1-4,TRBV19,TGTGCCAGTAAGATGAGGACAGGTCTTAATGAAAAACTGTTTTTT,CASKMRTGLNEKLFF
-,-,TRBJ2-1,TRBV19,TGTGCCAGTAGTATAGGCGGGCTCTACAATGAGCAGTTCTTC,CASSIGGLYNEQFF
-,TRBD1,TRBJ2-7,TRBV6-5,TGTGCCAGCAGTGGGGACAGGGTCGTTTACGAGCAGTACTTC,CASSGDRVVYEQYF
-,-,TRBJ1-1,TRBV6-5,TGTGCCAGCAGTTGGAGTTGGAACACTGAAGCTTTCTTT,CASSWSWNTEAFF
-,-,TRBJ2-1,TRBV5-1,TGCGCCAGCAGCCCATACAGACGGGACTTAGCTGTCGATGAGCAGTTCTTC,CASSPYRRDLAVDEQFF
few,-,TRBJ1-5,TRBV7-9,TGTGCCAGCAGCTCGGAACAGTATCAGCCCCAGCATTTT,CASSSEQYQPQHF
-,-,TRBJ2-1,TRBV27,TGTGCCAGCAGTTCCGGACTATGGGTCCCGAATGAGCAGTTCTTC,CASSSGLWVPNEQFF
-,-,TRBJ1-4,TRBV14,TGTGCCAGCAGCCCCCGGAGTACAACTAATGAAAAACTGTTTTTT,CASSPRSTTNEKLFF
-,-,TRBJ2-3,TRBV7-3,TGTGCCAGCAGCTTATCTGAGGCGCCGGGTACGCAGTATTTT,CASSLSEAPGTQYF
-,TRBD2,TRBJ2-2,TRBV7-2,TGTGCCAGCAGCACCAGCGCGCTAGCGGGAACCGTTACCGGGGAGCTGTTTTTT,CASSTSALAGTVTGELFF
once,TRBD2,TRBJ2-1,TRBV29-1,TGCAGCGTTGAAGGTGGCGGGAGTATCTACAATGAGCAGTTCTTC,CSVEGGGSIYNEQFF
-,-,TRBJ2-1,TRBV19,TGTGCCAGTAGCCTTCGGACAGTGAGCTCCTACAATGAGCAGTTCTTC,CASSLRTVSSYNEQFF
-,-,TRBJ2-1,TRBV30,TGTGCCTGGGTCTGGGCAGGTTATGGGAATGAGCAGTTCTTC,CAWVWAGYGNEQFF
-,-,TRBJ2-7,TRBV11-2,TGTGCCAGCAGCTTAGAGGCAGGGGCAAGGGACGAGCAGTACTTC,CASSLEAGARDEQYF
-,TRBD2,TRBJ2-1,TRBV18,TGTGCCAGCTCACCACCTGGGTTTCTCGAGCGGGAAGGCGATGAGCAGTTCTTC,CASSPPGFLEREGDEQFF
once,-,TRBJ2-1,TRBV5-6,TGTGCCAGCAGCTTGGAAGCCCCTGAGCAGTTCTTC,CASSLEAPEQFF
-,TRBD1,TRBJ2-5,TRBV2,TGTGCCAGCAGTGAACCGACAGGGGGATCGGAGACCCAGTACTTC,CASSEPTGGSETQYF
once,TRBD1,TRBJ2-7,TRBV19,TGTGCCAGTAGTATGGGACAGGGGGAGTACGAGCAGTACTTC,CASSMGQGEYEQYF
-,-,TRBJ2-7,TRBV4-3,TGCGCCAGCAGCCAAGTGCAGGATGACTACGAGCAGTACTTC,CASSQVQDDYEQYF
few,-,TRBJ2-2,TRBV21-1,TGTGCCAGCAGCAAGACAAGATCTAGCGGGAGTGATCACGGGGAGCTGTTTTTT,CASSKTRSSGSDHGELFF
-,-,TRBJ2-7,TRBV13,TGTGCCAGCAGCTTATACGGGACAAATACCTACGAGCAGTACTTC,CASSLYGTNTYEQYF
-,-,TRBJ2-7,TRBV4-2,TGTGCCAGCAGCCAAAATCGGGACTCTTCCTACGAGCAGTACTTC,CASSQNRDSSYEQYF
-,-,TRBJ1-5,TRBV27,TGTGCCAGCAGTCCAATTGGCAGGGGCCAGCCCCAGCATTTT,CASSPIGRGQPQHF
-,TRBD2,TRBJ2-7,TRBV7-2,TGTGCCAGCAGATCCACAGCGGGAGAGAGCTACGAGCAGTACTTC,CASRSTAGESYEQYF
-,-,TRBJ2-7,TRBV11-2,TGTGCCAGCAGCCCTGCCGGGACACCCTCCTACGAGCAGTACTTC,CASSPAGTPSYEQYF
-,-,TRBJ2-3,TRBV5-8,TGTGCCAGCAGCCGAGAGGCAGATACGCAGTATTTT,CASSREADTQYF
-,TRBD2,TRBJ2-3,TRBV5-1,TGCGCCAGCAGCTTTCGGCGGGAGGGAATCACAGATACGCAGTATTTT,CASSFRREGITDTQYF
-,-,TRBJ1-3,TRBV7-8,TGTGCCAGCAGCTTCCAGACAACTGGAAACACCATATATTTT,CASSFQTTGNTIYF
-,-,TRBJ1-3,TRBV6-5,TGTGCCAGCAGTTACCTGGCCAGGGGTGGTGGAAACACCATATATTTT,CASSYLARGGGNTIYF
-,-,TRBJ1-2,TRBV19,TGTGCCACCCAAGCCGTCACCCGCTATGGCTACACCTTC,CATQAVTRYGYTF
-,-,TRBJ2-7,TRBV2,TGTGCCAGCAGTGTTGTGTCGGGGAAGCAGTACTTC,CASSVVSGKQYF
-,-,TRBJ2-7,TRBV27,TGTGCCAGCAGTCCAGGGTACAGGGCTAACGAGCAGTACTTC,CASSPGYRANEQYF
-,TRBD2,TRBJ2-7,TRBV5-1,TGCGCCAGCAGCGCCCTACTAGCGGGAGGTCACGAGCAGTACTTC,CASSALLAGGHEQYF
-,-,TRBJ2-5,TRBV5-1,TGCGCCAGCTTTGACTGGGCGGGAGAGACCCAGTACTTC,CASFDWAGETQYF
-,-,TRBJ2-1,TRBV9,TGTGCCAGCAGCCGACTAGGGGATAATGAGCAGTTCTTC,CASSRLGDNEQFF
-,TRBD2,TRBJ2-7,TRBV4-1,TGCGCCAGCAGCCTACTAGCGGGAGGGCCCTACGAGCAGTACTTC,CASSLLAGGPYEQYF
-,TRBD1,TRBJ2-2,TRBV7-3,TGTGCCAGCAGCTTAAACAGGGGACACACCGGGGAGCTGTTTTTT,CASSLNRGHTGELFF
-,-,TRBJ2-7,TRBV20-1,TGCAGTGCTAATATCGGCGGGGAGCAGTACTTC,CSANIGGEQYF
-,-,TRBJ2-3,TRBV4-1,TGCGCCAGCAGCGCCAGGGGTGACGATACGCAGTATTTT,CASSARGDDTQYF
once,-,TRBJ2-7,TRBV9,TGTGCCAGCAGCGTAAACGAGAACCACGAGCAGTACTTC,CASSVNENHEQYF
-,-,TRBJ2-1,TRBV29-1,TGCAGCGTCCAACTAGTCACTGAGCAGTTCTTC,CSVQLVTEQFF
-,TRBD1,TRBJ1-2,TRBV27,TGTGCCAGCAGTTTATGGGCAGGGGGGCCCCTTGACTATGGCTACACCTTC,CASSLWAGGPLDYGYTF
-,-,TRBJ2-4,TRBV10-3,TGTGCCATCAGTGACGATTTGGGAGGAAAAAACATTCAGTACTTC,CAISDDLGGKNIQYF
-,-,TRBJ2-3,TRBV12-5,TGTGCTAGTGGTTTGGAGACGGCCTCAGGATCGCAGTATTTT,CASGLETASGSQYF
once,TRBD1,TRBJ2-3,TRBV5-6,TGTGCCAGCAGCTTGACAGGGGGAGATACGCAGTATTTT,CASSLTGGDTQYF
-,TRBD1,TRBJ1-2,TRBV19,TGTGCCAGTAAGGACAGGGGGACTCTGAACTATGGCTACACCTTC,CASKDRGTLNYGYTF